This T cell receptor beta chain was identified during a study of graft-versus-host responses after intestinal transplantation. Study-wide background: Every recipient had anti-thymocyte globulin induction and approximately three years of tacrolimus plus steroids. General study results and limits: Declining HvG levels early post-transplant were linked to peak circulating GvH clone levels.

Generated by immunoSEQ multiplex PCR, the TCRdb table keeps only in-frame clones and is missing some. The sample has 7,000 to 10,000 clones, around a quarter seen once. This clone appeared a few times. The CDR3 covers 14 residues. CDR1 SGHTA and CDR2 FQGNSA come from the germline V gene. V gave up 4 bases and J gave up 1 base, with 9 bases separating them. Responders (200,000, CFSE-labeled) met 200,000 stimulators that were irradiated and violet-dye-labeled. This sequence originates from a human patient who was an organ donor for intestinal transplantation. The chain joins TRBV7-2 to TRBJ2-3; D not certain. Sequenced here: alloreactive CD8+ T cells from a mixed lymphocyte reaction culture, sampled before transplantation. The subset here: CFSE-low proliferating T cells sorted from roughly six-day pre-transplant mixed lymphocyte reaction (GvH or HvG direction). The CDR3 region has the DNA TGTGCCAGCAGCTCCTTTTCGGGCACAGATACGCAGTATTTT. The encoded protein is CASSSFSGTDTQYF.